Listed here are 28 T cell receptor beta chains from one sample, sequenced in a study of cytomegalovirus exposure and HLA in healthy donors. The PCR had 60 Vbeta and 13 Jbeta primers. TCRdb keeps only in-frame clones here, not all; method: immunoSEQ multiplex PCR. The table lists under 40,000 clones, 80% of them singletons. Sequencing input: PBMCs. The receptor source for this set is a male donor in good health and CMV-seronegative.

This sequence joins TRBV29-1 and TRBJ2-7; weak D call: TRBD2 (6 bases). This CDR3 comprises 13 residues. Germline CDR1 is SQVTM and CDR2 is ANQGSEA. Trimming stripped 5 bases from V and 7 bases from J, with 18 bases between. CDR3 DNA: TGCAGCGTTCGAGGAGGGGCAGGGTGGGAGCAGTACTTC. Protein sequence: CSVRGGAGWEQYF.

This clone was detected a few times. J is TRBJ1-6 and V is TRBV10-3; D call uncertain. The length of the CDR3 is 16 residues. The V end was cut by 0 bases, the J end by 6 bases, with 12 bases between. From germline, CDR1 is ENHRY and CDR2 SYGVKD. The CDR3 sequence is CAISESRVVGNSPLHF. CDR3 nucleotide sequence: TGTGCCATCAGTGAGTCGAGGGTCGTTGGTAATTCACCCCTCCACTTT.

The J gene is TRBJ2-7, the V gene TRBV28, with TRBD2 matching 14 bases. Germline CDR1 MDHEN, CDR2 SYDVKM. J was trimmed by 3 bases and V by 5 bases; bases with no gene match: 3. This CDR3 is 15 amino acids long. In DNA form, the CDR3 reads TGTGCCAGCAGTATGACTAGCGGGAGGGTCTACGAGCAGTACTTC. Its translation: CASSMTSGRVYEQYF.

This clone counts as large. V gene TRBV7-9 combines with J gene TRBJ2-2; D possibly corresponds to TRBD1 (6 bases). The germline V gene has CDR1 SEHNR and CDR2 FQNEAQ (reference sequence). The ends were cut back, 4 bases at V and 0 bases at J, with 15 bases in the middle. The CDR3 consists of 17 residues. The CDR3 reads CASSSQGSTANTGELFF. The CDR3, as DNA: TGTGCCAGCAGCTCTCAGGGGTCCACCGCGAACACCGGGGAGCTGTTTTTT.

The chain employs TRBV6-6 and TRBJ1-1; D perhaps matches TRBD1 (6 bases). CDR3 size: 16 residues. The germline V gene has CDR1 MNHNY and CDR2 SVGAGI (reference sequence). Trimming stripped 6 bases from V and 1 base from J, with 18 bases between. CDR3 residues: CASRAKGVPSNTEAFF. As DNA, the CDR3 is TGTGCCAGCAGAGCCAAGGGGGTCCCATCGAACACTGAAGCTTTCTTT.

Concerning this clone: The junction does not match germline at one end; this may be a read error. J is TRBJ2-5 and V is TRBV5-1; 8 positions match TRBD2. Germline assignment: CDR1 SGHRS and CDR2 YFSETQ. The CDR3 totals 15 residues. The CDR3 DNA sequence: TGCGCCAGCAGCGCCGCAGCGGGGGTTGTCGAGACCCGGTACTTC. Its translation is CASSAAAGVVETRYF.

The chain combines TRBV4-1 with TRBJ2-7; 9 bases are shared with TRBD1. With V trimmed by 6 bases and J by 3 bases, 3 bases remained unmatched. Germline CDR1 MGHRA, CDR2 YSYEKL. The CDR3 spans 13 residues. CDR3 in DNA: TGCGCCAGCAGGCCGACAGGGGGCTACGAGCAGTACTTC. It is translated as CASRPTGGYEQYF.

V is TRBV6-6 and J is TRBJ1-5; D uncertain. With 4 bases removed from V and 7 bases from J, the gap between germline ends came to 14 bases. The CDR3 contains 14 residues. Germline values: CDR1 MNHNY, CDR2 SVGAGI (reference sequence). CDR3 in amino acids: CASSFGPPGQPQHF. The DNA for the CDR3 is TGTGCCAGCAGTTTCGGGCCGCCGGGGCAGCCCCAGCATTTT.

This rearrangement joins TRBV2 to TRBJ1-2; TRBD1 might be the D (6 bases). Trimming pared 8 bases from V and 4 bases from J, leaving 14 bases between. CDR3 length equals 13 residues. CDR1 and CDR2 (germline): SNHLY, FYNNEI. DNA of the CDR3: TGTGCCAGCCAAGGGGGGACTAGCTATGGCTACACCTTC. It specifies CASQGGTSYGYTF. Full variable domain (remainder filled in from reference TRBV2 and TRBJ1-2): EPEVTQTPSHQVTQMGQEVILRCVPISNHLYFYWYRQILGQKVEFLVSFYNNEISEKSEIFDDQFSVERPDGSNFTLKIRSTKLEDSAMYFCASQGGTSYGYTFGSGTRLTVV.

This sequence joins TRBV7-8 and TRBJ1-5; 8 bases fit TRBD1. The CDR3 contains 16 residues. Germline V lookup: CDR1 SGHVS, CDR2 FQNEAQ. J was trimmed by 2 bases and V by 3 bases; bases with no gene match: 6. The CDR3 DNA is TGTGCCAGCAGCTTCGACAGGGGTAGGGGCAATCAGCCCCAGCATTTT. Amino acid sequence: CASSFDRGRGNQPQHF.

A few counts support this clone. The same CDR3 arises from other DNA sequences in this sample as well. CDR3 region: CASSQDSSGANVLTF. In nucleotides, the CDR3 is TGCGCCAGCAGCCAAGATTCATCTGGGGCCAACGTCCTGACTTTC. The chain carries TRBV4-1 and TRBJ2-6; no definite D call. Trimming took off 0 bases at V and 1 base at J, with 4 bases between the two ends. Germline-derived CDR1 and CDR2 are MGHRA and YSYEKL. The CDR3 length is 15 residues.

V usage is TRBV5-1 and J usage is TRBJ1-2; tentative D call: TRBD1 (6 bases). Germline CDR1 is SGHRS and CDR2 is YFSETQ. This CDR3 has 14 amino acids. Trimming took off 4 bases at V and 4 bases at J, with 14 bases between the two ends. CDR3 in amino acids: CASSEKTGPYGYTF. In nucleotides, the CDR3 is TGCGCCAGCAGCGAAAAAACAGGGCCCTATGGCTACACCTTC.

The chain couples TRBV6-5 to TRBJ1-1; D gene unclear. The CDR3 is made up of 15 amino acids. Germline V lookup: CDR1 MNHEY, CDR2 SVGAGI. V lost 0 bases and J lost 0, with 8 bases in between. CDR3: CASSYSRNMNTEAFF. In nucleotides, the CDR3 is TGTGCCAGCAGTTACTCGAGGAACATGAACACTGAAGCTTTCTTT.

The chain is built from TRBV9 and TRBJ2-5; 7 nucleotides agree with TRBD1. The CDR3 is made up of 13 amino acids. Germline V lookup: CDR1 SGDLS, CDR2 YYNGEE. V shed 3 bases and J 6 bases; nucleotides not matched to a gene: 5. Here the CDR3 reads CASSARDSQTQYF. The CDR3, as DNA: TGTGCCAGCAGCGCCCGGGACAGCCAGACCCAGTACTTC.

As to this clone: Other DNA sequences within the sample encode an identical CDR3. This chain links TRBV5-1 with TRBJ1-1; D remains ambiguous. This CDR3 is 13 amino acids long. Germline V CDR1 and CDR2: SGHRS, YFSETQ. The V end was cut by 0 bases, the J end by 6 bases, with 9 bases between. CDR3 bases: TGCGCCAGCAGCTTGGCTCGCGGGCCTGAAGCTTTCTTT. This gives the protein CASSLARGPEAFF.

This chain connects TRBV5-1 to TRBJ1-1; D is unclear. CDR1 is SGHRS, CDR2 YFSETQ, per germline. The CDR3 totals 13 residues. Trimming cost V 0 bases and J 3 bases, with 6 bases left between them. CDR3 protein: CASSLVPDTEAFF. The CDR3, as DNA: TGCGCCAGCAGCTTGGTCCCCGACACTGAAGCTTTCTTT. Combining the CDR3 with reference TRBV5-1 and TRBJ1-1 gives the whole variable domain KAGVTQTPRYLIKTRGQQVTLSCSPISGHRSVSWYQQTPGQGLQFLFEYFSETQRNKGNFPGRFSGRQFSNSRSEMNVSTLELGDSALYLCASSLVPDTEAFFGQGTRLTVV.

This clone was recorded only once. The CDR3 DNA follows: TGTGCCAGTAGTATAGAATGGGGACAGGGCACTCAGCCCCAGCATTTT. The encoded protein is CASSIEWGQGTQPQHF. J is TRBJ1-5 and V is TRBV19, with 9 bases aligning to TRBD1. Trimming took 0 bases from V and 6 from J; bases not matched to a gene: 6. The CDR3 loop spans 16 amino acids. Germline V gives CDR1 LNHDA, CDR2 SQIVND (reference sequence).

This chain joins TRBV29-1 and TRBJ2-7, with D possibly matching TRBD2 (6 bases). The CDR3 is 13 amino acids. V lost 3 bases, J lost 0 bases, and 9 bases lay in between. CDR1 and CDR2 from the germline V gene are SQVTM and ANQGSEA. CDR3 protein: CSVDRRGSYEQYF. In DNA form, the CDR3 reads TGCAGCGTTGACAGGAGGGGCTCCTACGAGCAGTACTTC.

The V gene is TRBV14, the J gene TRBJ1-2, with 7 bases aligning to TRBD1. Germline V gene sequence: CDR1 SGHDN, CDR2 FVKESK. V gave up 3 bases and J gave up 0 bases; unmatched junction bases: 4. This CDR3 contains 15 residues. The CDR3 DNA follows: TGTGCCAGCAGCCACGGACAGGCGCCTAACTATGGCTACACCTTC. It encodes CASSHGQAPNYGYTF.

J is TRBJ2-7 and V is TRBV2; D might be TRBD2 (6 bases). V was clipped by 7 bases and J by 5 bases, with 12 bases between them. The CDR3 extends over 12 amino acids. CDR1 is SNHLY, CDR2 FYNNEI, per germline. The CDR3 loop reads CASKPGRNEQYF. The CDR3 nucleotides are TGTGCCAGCAAGCCAGGGAGGAACGAGCAGTACTTC.

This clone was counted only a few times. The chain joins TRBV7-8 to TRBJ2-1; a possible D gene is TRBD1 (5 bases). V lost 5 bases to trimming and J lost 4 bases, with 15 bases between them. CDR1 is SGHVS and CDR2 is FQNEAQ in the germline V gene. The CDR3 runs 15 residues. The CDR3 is CASSPDRASYNEQFF. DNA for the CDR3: TGTGCCAGCAGCCCCGACAGAGCCTCATACAATGAGCAGTTCTTC.

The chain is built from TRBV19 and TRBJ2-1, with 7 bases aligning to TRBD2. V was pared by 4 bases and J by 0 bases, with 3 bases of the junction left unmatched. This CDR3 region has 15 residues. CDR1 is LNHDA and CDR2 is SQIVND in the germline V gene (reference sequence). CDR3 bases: TGTGCCAGTAGTAACCTAGCGGCCTCCTACAATGAGCAGTTCTTC. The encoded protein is CASSNLAASYNEQFF.

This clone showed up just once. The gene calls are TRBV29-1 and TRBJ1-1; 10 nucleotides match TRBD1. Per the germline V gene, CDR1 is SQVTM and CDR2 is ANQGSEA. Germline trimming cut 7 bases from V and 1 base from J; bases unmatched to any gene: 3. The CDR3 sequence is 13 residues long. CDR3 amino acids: CSARTGGNTEAFF. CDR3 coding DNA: TGCAGCGCCCGGACAGGGGGGAACACTGAAGCTTTCTTT.

CDR3 DNA: TGCGCCAGCAGCACGGGACAGTCCTACAATGAGCAGTTCTTC. This sequence encodes CASSTGQSYNEQFF. V usage is TRBV5-1 and J usage is TRBJ2-1, with 7 bases fitting TRBD1. The germline gives CDR1 SGHRS, CDR2 YFSETQ. The CDR3 totals 14 residues. V gave up 4 bases and J gave up 1 base; unmatched junction bases: 2.

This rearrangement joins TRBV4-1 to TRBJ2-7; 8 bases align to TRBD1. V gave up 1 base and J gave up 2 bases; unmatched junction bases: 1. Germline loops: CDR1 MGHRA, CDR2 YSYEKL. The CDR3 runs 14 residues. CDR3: CASSQAGGTYEQYF. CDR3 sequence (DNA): TGCGCCAGCAGCCAAGCAGGGGGCACCTACGAGCAGTACTTC.

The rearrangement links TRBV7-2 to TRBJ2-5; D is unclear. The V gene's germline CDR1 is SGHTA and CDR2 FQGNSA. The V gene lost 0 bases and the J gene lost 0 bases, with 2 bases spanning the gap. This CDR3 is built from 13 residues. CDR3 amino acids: CASSLAYQETQYF. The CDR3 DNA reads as TGTGCCAGCAGCTTAGCCTACCAAGAGACCCAGTACTTC.

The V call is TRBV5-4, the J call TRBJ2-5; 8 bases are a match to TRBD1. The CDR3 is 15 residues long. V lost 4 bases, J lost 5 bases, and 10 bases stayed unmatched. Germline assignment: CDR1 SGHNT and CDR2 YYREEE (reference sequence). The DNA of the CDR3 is TGTGCCAGCAGCCGGACAGGGTATTTGGTCGAGACCCAGTACTTC. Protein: CASSRTGYLVETQYF.

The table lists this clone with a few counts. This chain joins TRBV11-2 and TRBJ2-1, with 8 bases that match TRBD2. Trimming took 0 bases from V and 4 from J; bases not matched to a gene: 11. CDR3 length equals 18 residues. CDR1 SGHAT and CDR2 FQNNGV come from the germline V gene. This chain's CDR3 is CASSLDPTSAKRYNEQFF. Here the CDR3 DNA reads TGTGCCAGCAGCTTAGACCCGACTAGCGCTAAGAGGTACAATGAGCAGTTCTTC.